Each of the 20 T cell receptor beta chains below was sequenced from the same sample in a study of molecular identifiers for immune sequencing clone quantification. Each CDR3 protein is one row after TCRdb ran MiXCR on the PCR reads. The sample shows hundreds of thousands of distinct CDR3 sequences, roughly 27% of them seen only once. Material for sequencing was naive CD8+ T cells from blood, with Jurkat cell RNA spiked in. Subset meaning: FACS-sorted CD8+CD4-CCR7+CD45RA+ naive T cells. All receptors come from a human donor in good health. Some libraries in this study had Jurkat cell RNA spiked in.

The rearrangement joins TRBV27 to TRBJ2-5; 10 bases fit TRBD2. The trim removed 6 bases at V and 0 bases at J, leaving 7 bases unmatched. Germline CDR1 and CDR2: MNHEY and SMNVEV (reference sequence). The CDR3 contains 16 residues. The CDR3 here is CASSRSTSGHQETQYF. In DNA form, the CDR3 reads TGTGCCAGCAGCCGGTCGACTAGCGGGCACCAAGAGACCCAGTACTTC.

With respect to this clonotype: A much larger clone lies one base from this, so it may be a read error. The chain is built from TRBV20-1 and TRBJ2-7, with 7 bases that match TRBD1. This CDR3 is built from 13 residues. The germline gives CDR1 DFQATT, CDR2 SNEGSKA (reference sequence). J lost 3 bases, V lost 5 bases, and 7 bases had no gene match. CDR3 loop: CSAVNDRVYEQYF. The CDR3 DNA is TGCAGTGCTGTGAATGACAGGGTCTACGAGCAGTACTTC.

This clonotype has at least ten counts. The rearrangement joins TRBV6-2 or TRBV6-3 to TRBJ1-1; TRBD1 agrees at 8 bases. The germline V gene encodes CDR1 MNHEY and CDR2 SVGEGT. V shed 8 bases, J shed 3 bases, and the junction held 17 bases outside the gene matches. The CDR3 runs to 17 residues. In DNA, the CDR3 is TGTGCCAGCGTCCCCATGGCAGGGGGCATTATGGACACTGAAGCTTTCTTT. Its translation: CASVPMAGGIMDTEAFF.

This clonotype was seen at least ten times. The CDR3 sequence is CSASGFEETNTEAFF. The DNA of the CDR3 is TGCAGTGCTAGTGGTTTTGAGGAAACGAACACTGAAGCTTTCTTT. The V call is TRBV20-1, the J call TRBJ1-1, with unresolved D. This CDR3 contains 15 residues. The germline V gene has CDR1 DFQATT and CDR2 SNEGSKA (reference sequence). Trimming pared 3 bases from V and 1 base from J, leaving 15 bases between.

The J gene is TRBJ1-2, the V gene TRBV20-1; maybe TRBD1 (6 bases). The CDR3 is 15 residues long. V lost 0 bases and J lost 3, with 14 bases in between. In germline, CDR1 is DFQATT, CDR2 SNEGSKA (reference sequence). The CDR3 loop is CSARDLGQIDYGYTF. In DNA, the CDR3 is TGCAGTGCTAGAGATTTAGGACAGATAGACTATGGCTACACCTTC.

This clonotype was seen only a few times. The chain joins TRBV6-1 to TRBJ2-7; TRBD1 matches at 8 bases. Per germline, CDR1 MNHNS and CDR2 SASEGT. The CDR3 totals 13 residues. The V gene end was trimmed by 4 bases and the J gene end by 3 bases; junction bases not matched to a gene: 2. In DNA form, the CDR3 reads TGTGCCAGCAGTGTACAGGGGGTCTACGAGCAGTACTTC. Translating gives CASSVQGVYEQYF.

The rearrangement uses TRBV12-5 and TRBJ2-1; no definite D call. The V end was cut by 4 bases, the J end by 5 bases, with 6 bases between. This CDR3 is 12 amino acids long. Germline assignment: CDR1 LGHNT and CDR2 FRNRAP. Here the CDR3 reads CASGYGDNEQFF. CDR3 in DNA: TGTGCTAGTGGTTATGGGGACAATGAGCAGTTCTTC.

The V call is TRBV20-1, the J call TRBJ2-1, with 13 bases matching TRBD2. Germline loops: CDR1 DFQATT, CDR2 SNEGSKA (reference sequence). J lost 4 bases, V lost 7 bases, and 7 bases had no gene match. The length of the CDR3 is 15 residues. As DNA, the CDR3 is TGCAGTGGCCGGACTAGCGGGAGTCTTTACAATGAGCAGTTCTTC. Translating it yields CSGRTSGSLYNEQFF.

This clonotype has just a few counts. The chain couples TRBV13 to TRBJ1-2; D remains unclear. The CDR3 is made up of 16 amino acids. Trimming pared 1 base from V and 0 bases from J, leaving 12 bases between. Germline assignment: CDR1 PRHDT and CDR2 FYEKMQ (reference sequence). CDR3 nucleotide sequence: TGTGCCAGCAGCTTAGTCGGAGTAACAGCTAACTATGGCTACACCTTC. Protein product: CASSLVGVTANYGYTF.

There are a few counts of this clonotype. The chain combines TRBV20-1 with TRBJ1-1, with unresolved D. CDR3 size: 17 residues. In germline, CDR1 is DFQATT, CDR2 SNEGSKA (reference sequence). Deletions cut 1 base from V and 0 bases from J, with 18 bases between. The DNA of the CDR3 is TGCAGTGCTAGAGTTATACCGGCCCCGACGGTGAACACTGAAGCTTTCTTT. It is translated as CSARVIPAPTVNTEAFF.

This clonotype was recorded only once. The chain has TRBV6-2 or TRBV6-3 and TRBJ2-1; D may correspond to TRBD1 or TRBD2 (5 bases each). Trimming removed 5 bases at V and 0 bases at J, with 17 bases between. Germline CDR1 MNHEY, CDR2 SVGEGT. The CDR3 spans 17 residues. CDR3 amino acids: CASSRTGTVSSYNEQFF. CDR3 nucleotides: TGTGCCAGCAGTAGAACCGGGACGGTGAGCTCCTACAATGAGCAGTTCTTC.

Details on this clonotype: The junction departs from germline at one end; a sequencing error may be responsible. The V gene is TRBV13, the J gene TRBJ2-4; D is possibly TRBD1 (8 bases). This CDR3 has 15 residues. CDR1 and CDR2 (germline): PRHDT, FYEKMQ (reference sequence). Here the CDR3 reads CASSLGQGGSNIRYF. The CDR3, as DNA: TGTGCCAGCAGCTTAGGACAGGGGGGGTCTAACATTCGGTACTTC.

This clonotype was recorded once. This chain joins TRBV19 and TRBJ2-6, with D possibly being TRBD1 or TRBD2 (6 bases each). V shed 11 bases and J shed 4 bases, with 27 bases lying between them. Germline V gives CDR1 LNHDA, CDR2 SQIVND (reference sequence). The CDR3 consists of 18 residues. For the CDR3, the DNA is TGTGCCGGTTTCCCCTCTCTTGACAGGACTACCGGGGCCAACGTCCTGACTTTC. Its protein is CAGFPSLDRTTGANVLTF.

The V call is TRBV2, the J call TRBJ2-7; perhaps TRBD2 as D (5 bases). V lost 6 bases and J lost 2, with 20 bases in between. Germline lookup yields CDR1 SNHLY and CDR2 FYNNEI. The CDR3 is 16 residues long. The CDR3 DNA sequence: TGTGCCAGCAGACTAAATAGCGCACGTTCGACCTACGAGCAGTACTTC. Amino acids: CASRLNSARSTYEQYF.

This clonotype was seen a few times. The chain combines TRBV11-3 with TRBJ2-7; 10 nucleotides agree with TRBD1. The CDR3 extends over 16 amino acids. The trim removed 3 bases at V and 6 bases at J, leaving 11 bases unmatched. The germline gives CDR1 SGHNT, CDR2 YENEEA. As DNA, the CDR3 is TGTGCCAGCAGCTTTCGGACAGGGGGATTTGGTAGCGAGCAGTACTTC. It codes for CASSFRTGGFGSEQYF.

This clonotype was counted between two and nine times. This sequence joins TRBV4-2 and TRBJ1-1; D is uncertain. Per germline, CDR1 LGHNA and CDR2 YNFKEQ. The CDR3 is 15 residues long. V lost 1 base, J lost 0 bases, and 9 bases lay in between. The CDR3 sequence: CASSQGGHMNTEAFF. The CDR3, as DNA: TGTGCCAGCAGCCAAGGTGGGCACATGAACACTGAAGCTTTCTTT.

This clonotype occurred many times. The J gene is TRBJ2-3, the V gene TRBV24-1; D possibly corresponds to TRBD1 (6 bases). Deletions cut 4 bases from V and 2 bases from J, with 9 bases between. There are 14 residues in the CDR3. In germline, CDR1 is KGHDR, CDR2 SFDVKD. CDR3 coding DNA: TGTGCCACCAGTGAGTCAGGGGTCACAGATACGCAGTATTTT. Translated, it gives CATSESGVTDTQYF.

The chain couples TRBV7-2 to TRBJ2-4; D perhaps matches TRBD1 (6 bases). The V end was cut by 5 bases, the J end by 0 bases, with 14 bases between. The V gene's germline CDR1 is SGHTA and CDR2 FQGNSA. This CDR3 comprises 16 residues. In DNA, the CDR3 is TGTGCCAGCAGCCCCGGACAGAGCCGAGCCAAAAACATTCAGTACTTC. Translated: CASSPGQSRAKNIQYF.

This clonotype was counted only a few times. V is TRBV25-1 and J is TRBJ1-1; maybe TRBD1 (5 bases). Trimming pared 3 bases from V and 5 bases from J, leaving 10 bases between. CDR1 and CDR2 from the germline V gene are MGHDK and SYGVNS. This CDR3 contains 13 residues. The CDR3 reads CASSDSWGTEAFF. DNA of the CDR3: TGTGCCAGCAGTGATTCCTGGGGGACTGAAGCTTTCTTT.

This clonotype was seen at least ten times. The J gene is TRBJ1-1, the V gene TRBV29-1; 8 bases agree with TRBD1. The CDR3 has 13 residues. Germline assignment: CDR1 SQVTM and CDR2 ANQGSEA. The V gene end was trimmed by 8 bases and the J gene end by 0 bases; junction bases not matched to a gene: 5. The CDR3 DNA follows: TGCAGCATTGGACAGGGTTTGAACACTGAAGCTTTCTTT. The encoded protein is CSIGQGLNTEAFF.